This T cell receptor beta chain emerged from a study of T cells in Graves' hyperthyroidism and ophthalmopathy. Study information: Once the initial diagnosis was made, peripheral blood was obtained before any treatment. Whole-study results and caveats: Most thyroid clonotypes with frequency above 0.001 were detected in blood.

This clonotype turned up a few times. The target antigen is unknown. Active moderate-to-severe ophthalmopathy, Clinical Activity Score at least 3, NOSPECS at least 4, under 3 months' duration. Reasons for excluding patients were uncontrolled infection, other autoimmune disease, pregnancy or lactation. V lost 0 bases and J 1 base, leaving 10 bases between the germline ends. Germline lookup yields CDR1 LGHNT and CDR2 FRNRAP. This CDR3 region has 17 residues. Amplification targeted TCR beta CDR3 regions from RNA transcripts. TCR CDR3 regions were first amplified by RT-PCR with HTBI primers. TCRdb passed the multiplex PCR reads through MiXCR, listing each CDR3 protein once. The sample holds about 480,000 distinct CDR3 sequences, approximately 22% seen once.

V is TRBV12-5 and J is TRBJ2-6, with D perhaps matching TRBD1 (5 bases). This sequence originates from a woman aged 70-85 years with Graves' ophthalmopathy. The specimen sequenced was blood. CDR3 nucleotides: TGTGCTAGTGGTTTGGTCGGGTGGACATCTGGGGCCAACGTCCTGACTTTC. This codes for CASGLVGWTSGANVLTF.